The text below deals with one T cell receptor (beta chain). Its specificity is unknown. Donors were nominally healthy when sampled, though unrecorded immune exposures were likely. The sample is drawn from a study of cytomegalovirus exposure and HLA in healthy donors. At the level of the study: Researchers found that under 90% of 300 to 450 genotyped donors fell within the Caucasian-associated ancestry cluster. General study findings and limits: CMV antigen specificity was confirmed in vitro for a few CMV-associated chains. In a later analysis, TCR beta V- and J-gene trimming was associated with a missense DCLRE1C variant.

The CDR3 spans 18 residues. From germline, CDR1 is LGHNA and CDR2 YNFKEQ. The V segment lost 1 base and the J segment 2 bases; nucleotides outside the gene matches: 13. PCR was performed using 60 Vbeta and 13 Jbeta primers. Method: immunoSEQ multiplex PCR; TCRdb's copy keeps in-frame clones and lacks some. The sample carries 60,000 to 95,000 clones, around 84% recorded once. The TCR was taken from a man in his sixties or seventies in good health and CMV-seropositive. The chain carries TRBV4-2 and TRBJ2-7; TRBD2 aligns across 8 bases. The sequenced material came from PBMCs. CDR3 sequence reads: CASSQVVGKRGPPYEQYF. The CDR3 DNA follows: TGTGCCAGCAGCCAAGTCGTGGGAAAGCGGGGGCCCCCCTACGAGCAGTACTTC.